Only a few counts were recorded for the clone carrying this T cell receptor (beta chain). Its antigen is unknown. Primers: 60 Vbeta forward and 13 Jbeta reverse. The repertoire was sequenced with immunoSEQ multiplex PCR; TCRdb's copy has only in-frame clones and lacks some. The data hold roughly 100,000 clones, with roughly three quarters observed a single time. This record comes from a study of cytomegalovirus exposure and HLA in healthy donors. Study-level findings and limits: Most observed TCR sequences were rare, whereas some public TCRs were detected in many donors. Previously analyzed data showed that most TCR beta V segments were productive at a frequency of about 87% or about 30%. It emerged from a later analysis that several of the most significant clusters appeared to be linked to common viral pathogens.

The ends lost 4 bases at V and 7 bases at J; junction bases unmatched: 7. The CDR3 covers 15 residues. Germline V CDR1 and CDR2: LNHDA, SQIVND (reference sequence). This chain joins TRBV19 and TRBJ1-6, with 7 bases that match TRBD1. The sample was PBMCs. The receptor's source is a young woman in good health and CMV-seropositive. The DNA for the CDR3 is TGTGCCAGTAGTACCGGGACAGCTACAAATTCACCCCTCCACTTT. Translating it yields CASSTGTATNSPLHF.